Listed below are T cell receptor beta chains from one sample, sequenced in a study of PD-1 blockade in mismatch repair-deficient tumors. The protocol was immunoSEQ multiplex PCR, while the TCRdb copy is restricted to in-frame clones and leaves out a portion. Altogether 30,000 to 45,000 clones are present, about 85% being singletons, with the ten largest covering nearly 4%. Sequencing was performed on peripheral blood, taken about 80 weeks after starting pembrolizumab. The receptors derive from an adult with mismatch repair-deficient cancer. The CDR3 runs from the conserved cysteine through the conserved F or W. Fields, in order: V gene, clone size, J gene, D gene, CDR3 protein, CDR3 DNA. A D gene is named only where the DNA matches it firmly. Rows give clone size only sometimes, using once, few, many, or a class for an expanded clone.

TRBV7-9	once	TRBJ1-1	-	CASSLALGKNTEAFF	TGTGCCAGCAGCTTAGCGCTGGGAAAGAACACTGAAGCTTTCTTT
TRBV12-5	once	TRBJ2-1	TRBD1	CASGPLTGGRNEQFF	TGTGCTAGTGGACCCCTCACAGGGGGCAGGAATGAGCAGTTCTTC
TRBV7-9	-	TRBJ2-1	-	CASSLARVNEQFF	TGTGCCAGCAGCTTAGCTAGGGTCAATGAGCAGTTCTTC
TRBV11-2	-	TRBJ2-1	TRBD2	CASSLGRTSGYNEQFF	TGTGCCAGCAGCTTAGGCCGGACTAGCGGCTACAATGAGCAGTTCTTC
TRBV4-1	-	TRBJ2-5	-	CASSLLEEETQYF	TGCGCCAGCAGCCTACTGGAAGAAGAGACCCAGTACTTC
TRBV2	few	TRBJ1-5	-	CASTATGLSGQPQHF	TGTGCCAGCACCGCTACAGGGCTCTCCGGTCAGCCCCAGCATTTT
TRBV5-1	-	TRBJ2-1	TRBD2	CASSLGTSGRVRNEQFF	TGCGCCAGCAGCTTGGGGACTAGCGGGAGGGTACGCAATGAGCAGTTCTTC
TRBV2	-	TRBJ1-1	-	CASSEDPGAGEAFF	TGTGCCAGCAGTGAAGACCCAGGGGCGGGTGAAGCTTTCTTT
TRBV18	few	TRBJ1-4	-	CASSPPASNEKLFF	TGTGCCAGCTCACCACCAGCCTCTAATGAAAAACTGTTTTTT
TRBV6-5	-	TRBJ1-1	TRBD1	CATLGQGYTEAFF	TGTGCCACCCTAGGACAGGGTTACACTGAAGCTTTCTTT
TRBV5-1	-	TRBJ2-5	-	CASSLGEARGETQYF	TGCGCCAGCAGCTTGGGGGAAGCCCGTGGGGAGACCCAGTACTTC
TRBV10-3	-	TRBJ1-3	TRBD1	CAISESMLQGLSGNTIYF	TGTGCCATCAGTGAGTCGATGCTACAGGGGCTCTCTGGAAACACCATATATTTT
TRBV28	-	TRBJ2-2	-	CASGPLGTGELFF	TGTGCCAGCGGACCCCTGGGCACCGGGGAGCTGTTTTTT
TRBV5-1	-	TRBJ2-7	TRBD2	CASSLIAGASYEQYF	TGCGCCAGCAGCTTGATAGCGGGAGCATCCTACGAGCAGTACTTC
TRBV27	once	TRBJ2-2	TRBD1	CASSFRGRRDTGELFF	TGTGCCAGCAGTTTCAGGGGGCGCCGGGACACCGGGGAGCTGTTTTTT
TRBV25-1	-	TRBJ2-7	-	CASSEFAYAEQYF	TGTGCCAGCAGTGAATTCGCTTACGCCGAGCAGTACTTC
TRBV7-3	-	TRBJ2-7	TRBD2	CASSLGTSGRDEQYF	TGTGCCAGCAGCTTAGGGACTAGCGGGAGAGACGAGCAGTACTTC
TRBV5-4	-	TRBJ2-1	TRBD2	CASSYLAGGLYEQFF	TGTGCCAGCAGCTACCTAGCGGGAGGACTGTATGAGCAGTTCTTC
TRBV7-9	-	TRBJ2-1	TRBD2	CASSLESRLAGDNEQFF	TGTGCCAGCAGCTTAGAATCTCGGCTAGCGGGGGACAATGAGCAGTTCTTC
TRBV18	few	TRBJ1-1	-	CASSSENTEAFF	TGTGCCAGTTCCAGTGAGAACACTGAAGCTTTCTTT
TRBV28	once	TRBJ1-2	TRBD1	CASSAAPRGRLRGYTF	TGTGCCAGCAGCGCTGCACCCAGGGGGCGACTGCGAGGCTACACCTTC
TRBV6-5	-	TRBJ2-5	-	CASSIGETQYF	TGTGCCAGCAGTATTGGGGAGACCCAGTACTTC
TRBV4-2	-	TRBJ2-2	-	CASSQTQDYTGELFF	TGTGCCAGCAGCCAGACTCAGGATTATACCGGGGAGCTGTTTTTT
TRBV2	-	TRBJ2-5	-	CASQPRRVETQYF	TGTGCCTCCCAACCCCGGCGGGTAGAGACCCAGTACTTC
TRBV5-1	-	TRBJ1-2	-	CASSLEENYGYTF	TGCGCCAGCAGCTTGGAGGAAAACTATGGCTACACCTTC
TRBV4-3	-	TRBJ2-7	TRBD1	CASSQDRGPYEQYF	TGCGCCAGCAGCCAGGACAGGGGGCCCTACGAGCAGTACTTC
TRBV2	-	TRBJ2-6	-	CASAQGFGANVLTF	TGTGCCAGCGCCCAGGGGTTCGGGGCCAACGTCCTGACTTTC
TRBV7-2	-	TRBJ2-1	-	CASSLDGRSEQFF	TGTGCCAGCAGCTTAGACGGGAGATCCGAGCAGTTCTTC
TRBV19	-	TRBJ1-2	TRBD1	CASSSRTGGAGYGYTF	TGTGCCAGTAGTTCTAGAACAGGGGGCGCTGGCTATGGCTACACCTTC
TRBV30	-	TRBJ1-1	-	CAWSGDSTEAFF	TGTGCCTGGAGTGGAGACAGTACTGAAGCTTTCTTT
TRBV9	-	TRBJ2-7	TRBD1	CASSISGTDSSYEQYF	TGTGCCAGCAGCATCTCCGGGACAGATAGCTCCTACGAGCAGTACTTC
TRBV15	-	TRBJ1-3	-	CATSRGRNTIYF	TGTGCCACCAGCAGAGGACGTAACACCATATATTTT
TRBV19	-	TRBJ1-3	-	CASISLSGFSGNTIYF	TGTGCCAGTATAAGCCTTTCAGGGTTCTCTGGAAACACCATATATTTT
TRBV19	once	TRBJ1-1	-	CASSIIKPPGAEAFF	TGTGCCAGTAGTATCATAAAACCCCCGGGGGCTGAAGCTTTCTTT
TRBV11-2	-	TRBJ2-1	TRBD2	CASRPIAGGPGNEQFF	TGTGCCAGCAGACCTATAGCGGGAGGGCCGGGTAATGAGCAGTTCTTC
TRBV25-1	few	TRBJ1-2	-	CASSDGADHYGYTF	TGTGCCAGCAGTGACGGGGCAGATCACTATGGCTACACCTTC
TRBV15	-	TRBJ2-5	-	CATGGARRIQETQYF	TGTGCCACCGGCGGGGCTCGGCGGATACAAGAGACCCAGTACTTC
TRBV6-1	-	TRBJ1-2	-	CASSPHRTLEYTF	TGTGCCAGCAGCCCTCACCGTACCCTGGAGTACACCTTC
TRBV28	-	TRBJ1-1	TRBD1	CASSPRQGARTEAFF	TGTGCCAGCAGTCCACGACAGGGGGCGCGCACTGAAGCTTTCTTT
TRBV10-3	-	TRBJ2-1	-	CAISDGRTAYNEQFF	TGTGCCATCAGTGATGGGCGGACAGCCTACAATGAGCAGTTCTTC
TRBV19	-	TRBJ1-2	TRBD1	CASSSRTGGLYGYTF	TGTGCCAGTAGTTCCCGGACAGGGGGACTCTATGGCTACACCTTC
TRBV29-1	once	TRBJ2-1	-	CSVLGVQASLLYNEQFF	TGCAGCGTTCTAGGAGTACAGGCTTCATTATTATACAATGAGCAGTTCTTC
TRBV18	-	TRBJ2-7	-	CASSPQAGAAGREQYF	TGTGCCAGCTCACCGCAAGCAGGGGCCGCGGGGCGCGAGCAGTACTTC
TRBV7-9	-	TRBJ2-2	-	CASSFPLSTGELFF	TGTGCCAGCAGCTTCCCTTTAAGCACCGGGGAGCTGTTTTTT
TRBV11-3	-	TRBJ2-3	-	CASSLGVSGRTDTQYF	TGTGCCAGCAGCTTAGGGGTGAGCGGACGCACAGATACGCAGTATTTT
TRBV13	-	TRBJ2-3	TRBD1	CASSTSQTGGVRRDTQYF	TGTGCCAGCAGCACCAGCCAGACAGGGGGCGTCCGGAGAGATACGCAGTATTTT
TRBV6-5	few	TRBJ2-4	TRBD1	CASQGAAKNIQYF	TGTGCCAGCCAGGGGGCCGCCAAAAACATTCAGTACTTC
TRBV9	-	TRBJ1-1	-	CASSGGTETEASFF	TGTGCCAGCAGCGGAGGAACTGAGACAGAAGCCTCTTTCTTT
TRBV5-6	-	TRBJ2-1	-	CASSLGTHGYNEQFF	TGTGCCAGCAGCTTGGGGACACACGGATACAATGAGCAGTTCTTC
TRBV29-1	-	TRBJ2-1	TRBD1	CSITSGTGRYNEQFF	TGCAGCATTACTTCCGGGACAGGTCGCTACAATGAGCAGTTCTTC
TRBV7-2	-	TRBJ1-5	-	CASSLTGLQPQHF	TGTGCCAGCAGCTTGACAGGTCTTCAGCCCCAGCATTTT
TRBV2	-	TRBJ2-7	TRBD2	CASKAGGFYEQYF	TGTGCCAGCAAGGCGGGGGGCTTCTACGAGCAGTACTTC
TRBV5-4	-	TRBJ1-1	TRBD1	CASSHTGGYGAFF	TGTGCCAGCAGTCATACAGGGGGCTACGGAGCTTTCTTT
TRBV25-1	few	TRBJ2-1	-	CASSTPGLGDEQFF	TGTGCCAGCAGTACCCCGGGACTGGGGGATGAGCAGTTCTTC
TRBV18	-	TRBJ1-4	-	CASSPFNRGSEKLFF	TGTGCCAGCTCACCGTTTAACAGAGGCTCGGAAAAACTGTTTTTT
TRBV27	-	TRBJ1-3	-	CASSRIGLDSGNTIYF	TGTGCCAGCAGTCGAATAGGACTTGACTCTGGAAACACCATATATTTT
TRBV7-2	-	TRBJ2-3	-	CASSLGRPDTQYF	TGTGCCAGCAGCTTAGGGCGGCCAGATACGCAGTATTTT
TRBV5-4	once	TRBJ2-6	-	CASSPRDSGANVLTF	TGTGCCAGCAGCCCAAGGGACTCTGGGGCCAACGTCCTGACTTTC
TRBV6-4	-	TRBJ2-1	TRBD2	CASSRTSGSYNEQFF	TGTGCCAGCAGCCGAACTAGCGGTTCCTACAATGAGCAGTTCTTC